This T cell receptor beta chain was observed in a study of shared clonotypes between healthy human individuals. Assay used: immunoSEQ multiplex PCR; TCRdb lists only in-frame clones, some missing. The sample contains about a million clones, 77% of which appear only once. About this clone itself: Its antigen remains unknown.

This CDR3 has 15 amino acids. CDR1 MDHEN and CDR2 SYDVKM come from the germline V gene. V was shortened by 8 bases and J by 7 bases, with 21 bases between the two germline ends. The study's findings and limits: Rarefaction indicated that sorted-subset sequencing remained incomplete although depth was large. Sequencing depth was a factor that was expected to affect clonotype sharing among donors.

Donors had no recently reported acute infections or vaccinations and were HIV-negative. V gene TRBV28 combines with J gene TRBJ1-5; tentative D call: TRBD1 (6 bases). The sample consisted of memory CD4+ T cells from PBMCs. This sample's subset: CD45RA-negative fraction. The clonotype comes from a young man in good health. Some clones in this sample may be carry-over from other donors' samples. The CDR3 coding sequence is TGTGCCAGCCGTTCCGGGGGCGGGGTTCGGCAGCCCCAGCATTTT. This codes for CASRSGGGVRQPQHF.